The 28 T cell receptor beta chains presented below share a single source sample, sequenced in a study of blood T cell repertoires in COVID-19. Sequencing used immunoSEQ multiplex PCR; TCRdb keeps in-frame clones, though not all of them. The sample holds around 210,000 clones, around 81% seen once. Input material: peripheral blood. These receptor sequences come from a man between 60 and 75 years old with COVID-19, enrolled during active disease.

This chain joins TRBV7-9 and TRBJ1-5; no clear D gene. From germline, CDR1 is SEHNR and CDR2 FQNEAQ (reference sequence). The CDR3 has 12 residues. V lost 6 bases, J lost 5 bases, and 8 bases lay in between. CDR3 protein: CASSFPDQPQHF. In nucleotides, the CDR3 is TGTGCCAGCAGTTTTCCTGATCAGCCCCAGCATTTT.

The V gene is TRBV30, the J gene TRBJ2-1, with D perhaps TRBD1 (5 bases). The CDR3 sequence is 14 residues long. With 4 bases removed from V and 7 bases from J, the gap between germline ends came to 17 bases. Germline CDR1 is GTSNPN and CDR2 is SVGIG (reference sequence). The chain's CDR3 is CAWITRFGANEQFF. CDR3 in DNA: TGTGCCTGGATAACACGGTTTGGGGCTAATGAGCAGTTCTTC.

This clone was found once. The chain joins TRBV5-4 to TRBJ1-6; 8 bases match TRBD1. The V and J ends lost 3 bases and 0 bases, in that order; junction bases with no gene match: 5. CDR1 is SGHNT and CDR2 is YYREEE in the germline V gene (reference sequence). This CDR3 region has 17 residues. The CDR3 here is CASSWGQVSSYNSPLHF. In DNA, the CDR3 is TGTGCCAGCAGCTGGGGACAGGTTAGCTCCTATAATTCACCCCTCCACTTT.

CDR3: CASSYRQLSALFF. Written as DNA, the CDR3 is TGTGCCAGCAGTTACAGACAGCTAAGTGCACTGTTTTTT. This chain connects TRBV6-2 or TRBV6-3 to TRBJ1-4; D possibly corresponds to TRBD1 (5 bases). Trimming stripped 2 bases from V and 13 bases from J, with 14 bases between. The CDR3 spans 13 residues. CDR1 MNHEY and CDR2 SVGEGT come from the germline V gene.

In this sample, this clone turned up once. The rearrangement uses TRBV6-5 and TRBJ2-7, with TRBD1 matching over 10 bases. V lost 5 bases and J lost 4; bases outside the gene matches: 8. Germline assignment: CDR1 MNHEY and CDR2 SVGAGI. This CDR3 spans 15 amino acids. For the CDR3, the DNA is TGTGCCAGCAGTCGCTATAGACAGGGGGCGTACGAGCAGTACTTC. Translating it yields CASSRYRQGAYEQYF.

The V call is TRBV9, the J call TRBJ1-1; no firm D call. CDR3 length: 13 residues. CDR1 and CDR2 (germline): SGDLS, YYNGEE. V was shortened by 0 bases and J by 4 bases, with 7 bases between the two germline ends. The CDR3 nucleotides read TGTGCCAGCAGCGTAGAGAGTATCACTGAAGCTTTCTTT. Translated, it gives CASSVESITEAFF.

The chain joins TRBV12-2 to TRBJ1-6. TRBV12-2 is noted as a pseudogene. This CDR3 contains 16 residues. CDR3 coding DNA: TGTGCAAGTCGCCAGACGGGTAGCTCCTATAATTCACCCCTCCACTTT. It encodes CASRQTGSSYNSPLHF.

The chain combines TRBV6-2 or TRBV6-3 with TRBJ2-3; tentative D call: TRBD1 (6 bases). The CDR3 is 14 amino acids. Germline-derived CDR1 and CDR2 are MNHEY and SVGEGT. V shed 4 bases and J shed 3 bases, with 11 bases lying between them. The DNA of the CDR3 is TGTGCCAGCAGTTTGGGGGCAAGGACAGATACGCAGTATTTT. It specifies CASSLGARTDTQYF.

This rearrangement joins TRBV5-6 to TRBJ1-2; the D gene is possibly TRBD1 (6 bases). Per the germline V gene, CDR1 is SGHDT and CDR2 is YYEEEE. The V end lost 4 bases, the J end lost 5 bases, and 15 bases lay between the germline ends. CDR3 length: 14 residues. The CDR3 loop reads CASSLGGQGYGYTF. CDR3 sequence (DNA): TGTGCCAGCAGCCTCGGGGGGCAGGGGTATGGCTACACCTTC.

The J gene is TRBJ2-5, the V gene TRBV21-1; the table's D call of TRBD1 was not tested on the DNA. TRBV21-1 is a listed pseudogene. The CDR3 is 14 residues long. CDR3 in amino acids: CASSETGIQETQYF. CDR3 nucleotide sequence: TGTGCCAGCAGCGAAACAGGGATCCAAGAGACCCAGTACTTC.

The V gene is TRBV6-4, the J gene TRBJ2-3; 10 bases align to TRBD2. V lost 3 bases and J lost 1; bases outside the gene matches: 1. The CDR3 totals 15 residues. The germline CDR1 and CDR2 sequences are MRHNA and SNTAGT. The CDR3 region is CASSEGLAGTDTQYF. In DNA form, the CDR3 reads TGTGCCAGCAGTGAAGGACTAGCGGGCACAGATACGCAGTATTTT.

This clone appeared a few times. The chain uses TRBV28 and TRBJ1-1; TRBD1 agrees at 9 bases. V gave up 6 bases and J gave up 10 bases; unmatched junction bases: 6. Germline V gene lookup returns CDR1 MDHEN and CDR2 SYDVKM. The length of the CDR3 is 12 residues. CDR3 in DNA: TGTGCCAGCAGCCTACAGGGGGCGAGAGCTTTCTTT. It yields the protein CASSLQGARAFF.

This sequence joins TRBV27 and TRBJ1-6; 9 bases are shared with TRBD1. The CDR3 consists of 16 residues. Germline V gene lookup returns CDR1 MNHEY and CDR2 SMNVEV (reference sequence). Unmatched junction bases numbered 9, after V lost 5 bases and J lost 7 bases. CDR3 loop: CASSRDRAHWNSPLHF. CDR3 sequence (DNA): TGTGCCAGCAGTCGGGACAGGGCCCACTGGAATTCACCCCTCCACTTT.

Concerning this clone itself: The junction shows a germline mismatch at one end, possibly a read error. This rearrangement joins TRBV5-4 to TRBJ2-7; 9 positions agree with TRBD1. The CDR3 has 15 amino acids. The germline gives CDR1 SGHNT, CDR2 YYREEE (reference sequence). For the CDR3, the DNA is TGTGCCAGCAGCGAAGGGACAGGGTACTCCAACGAGCAGTACTTC. Translation: CASSEGTGYSNEQYF. Variable domain in full (rest from reference TRBV5-4 and TRBJ2-7): ETGVTQSPTHLIKTRGQQVTLRCSSQSGHNTVSWYQQALGQGPQFIFQYYREEENGRGNFPPRFSGLQFPNYSSELNVNALELDDSALYLCASSEGTGYSNEQYFGPGTRLTVT.

The chain is built from TRBV28 and TRBJ1-1; the D is unclear. V shed 5 bases and J shed 2 bases, with 9 bases lying between them. Germline V gives CDR1 MDHEN, CDR2 SYDVKM. CDR3 size: 13 residues. The CDR3 DNA is TGTGCCAGCAGTGAGGGAGGAAACACTGAAGCTTTCTTT. Its translation is CASSEGGNTEAFF.

J is TRBJ2-1 and V is TRBV24-1; 7 bases agree with TRBD1. The junction had 1 base not matched to a gene; V was cut back by 3 bases and J by 3 bases. Germline V gene lookup returns CDR1 KGHDR and CDR2 SFDVKD. CDR3 length: 14 amino acids. The CDR3 spells CATSDGTVYNEQFF. The CDR3 region has the DNA TGTGCCACCAGTGATGGGACAGTCTACAATGAGCAGTTCTTC.

This sequence joins TRBV28 and TRBJ2-7; D gene unclear. The CDR3 runs 13 residues. The V gene's germline CDR1 is MDHEN and CDR2 SYDVKM. Deletions cut 6 bases from V and 2 bases from J, with 11 bases between. In DNA form, the CDR3 reads TGTGCCAGCAGCCCCCGGGTCACCTACGAGCAGTACTTC. As protein: CASSPRVTYEQYF.

As DNA, the CDR3 is TGTGCCAGCAGCTTGGACAGGGGGCAAACTAACTATGGCTACACCTTC. Translation gives CASSLDRGQTNYGYTF. The chain carries TRBV5-8 and TRBJ1-2; 9 bases agree with TRBD1. V gave up 0 bases and J gave up 0 bases; unmatched junction bases: 3. Germline CDR1 and CDR2: SGHTS and YDEGEE. This CDR3 region has 16 residues.

This chain uses TRBV5-1 with TRBJ2-1; a weak D match, TRBD2 (6 bases). With 7 bases removed from V and 0 bases from J, the gap between germline ends came to 11 bases. The germline CDR1 and CDR2 sequences are SGHRS and YFSETQ. The CDR3 is 14 amino acids. For the CDR3, the DNA is TGCGCCAGCTACGACGGGAGCTCCTACAATGAGCAGTTCTTC. Translating gives CASYDGSSYNEQFF.

The chain is built from TRBV27 and TRBJ1-1, with a tentative D call TRBD1 (5 bases). Trimming took 3 bases from V and 2 from J, leaving 13 bases between them. Germline CDR1 and CDR2: MNHEY and SMNVEV (reference sequence). The CDR3 sequence is 15 residues long. Written as DNA, the CDR3 is TGTGCCAGCAGTTTGCAGGGAAACCATAACACTGAAGCTTTCTTT. Translating gives CASSLQGNHNTEAFF.

The V and J genes are TRBV27 and TRBJ1-3; 11 positions match TRBD1. The trim removed 3 bases at V and 2 bases at J, leaving 0 bases unmatched. This CDR3 spans 15 amino acids. Germline lookup yields CDR1 MNHEY and CDR2 SMNVEV (reference sequence). The CDR3 sequence is CASSLDRGPGNTIYF. CDR3 nucleotides: TGTGCCAGCAGTTTGGACAGGGGGCCTGGAAACACCATATATTTT.

The chain employs TRBV7-2 and TRBJ2-7, with 11 bases identical to TRBD1. The CDR3 totals 14 residues. J was trimmed by 6 bases and V by 6 bases; bases with no gene match: 7. Germline CDR1 is SGHTA and CDR2 is FQGNSA. The chain's CDR3 is CASRQPGQGGEQYF. CDR3 sequence (DNA): TGTGCCAGCAGGCAACCGGGACAGGGGGGCGAGCAGTACTTC.

With respect to this clone: At one boundary the junction diverges from the germline segment, which might be a read error. This chain joins TRBV10-3 and TRBJ2-5; TRBD1 aligns across 9 bases. CDR1 is ENHRY, CDR2 SYGVKD, per germline. CDR3 length equals 14 residues. Here the CDR3 DNA reads TGTGCCATCAGTGAGGGGGACAGGGAAGATACCCAGTACTTC. This codes for CAISEGDREDTQYF.

The chain recombines TRBV7-9 with TRBJ1-3, with D hard to call. Trimming removed 2 bases at V and 0 bases at J, with 5 bases between. Germline CDR1 is SEHNR and CDR2 is FQNEAQ (reference sequence). The CDR3 spans 14 residues. This chain's CDR3 is CASSLPSSGNTIYF. The CDR3 DNA reads TGTGCCAGCAGCTTACCGAGCTCTGGAAACACCATATATTTT. Filled out from reference TRBV7-9 and TRBJ1-3, the complete variable domain reads DTGVSQNPRHKITKRGQNVTFRCDPISEHNRLYWYRQTLGQGPEFLTYFQNEAQLEKSRLLSDRFSAERPKGSFSTLEIQRTEQGDSAMYLCASSLPSSGNTIYFGEGSWLTVV.

The chain carries TRBV5-1 and TRBJ2-7; 15 nucleotides match TRBD2. CDR3 length: 17 amino acids. The germline gives CDR1 SGHRS, CDR2 YFSETQ. V dropped 3 bases and J dropped 6; count of bases not matched to a gene: 10. DNA of the CDR3: TGCGCCAGCAGCTACCCCTCGGGACTAGCGGGAGGAGCCGAGCAGTACTTC. Its translation is CASSYPSGLAGGAEQYF.

CDR3 coding DNA: TGTGCCAGCAGCTACGCAGGAAGGGGGATGGAGACCCAGTACTTC. Its translation: CASSYAGRGMETQYF. This sequence joins TRBV7-8 and TRBJ2-5, with D possibly being TRBD1 (6 bases). This CDR3 region has 15 residues. Deletions cut 4 bases from V and 5 bases from J, with 17 bases between. Germline V gives CDR1 SGHVS, CDR2 FQNEAQ.

The chain recombines TRBV5-4 with TRBJ1-1; possible D gene TRBD1, 6 bases. Germline CDR1 and CDR2: SGHNT and YYREEE (reference sequence). CDR3 length: 14 residues. Trimming cost V 4 bases and J 1 base, with 11 bases left between them. Here the CDR3 DNA reads TGTGCCAGCAGCCCACGAGGGGGGAACACTGAAGCTTTCTTT. Translation: CASSPRGGNTEAFF.

In its sample, this clone was seen once. The gene calls are TRBV30 and TRBJ1-2; no definite D call. Germline V gene lookup returns CDR1 GTSNPN and CDR2 SVGIG (reference sequence). The CDR3 totals 12 residues. V dropped 2 bases and J dropped 0 bases, with 4 bases sitting between them. The DNA of the CDR3 is TGTGCCTGGAGTCAATCTAACTATGGCTACACCTTC. It translates to CAWSQSNYGYTF.